These 25 T cell receptor beta chains originate from one sample sequenced in a study of early stage breast cancer tumors. Libraries were prepared by immunoSEQ multiplex PCR; TCRdb keeps only in-frame clonotypes and omits some of them. The data contain fewer than 50,000 clones, about three quarters of them singletons. The sequencing input was blood. These receptor sequences come from a person aged 45 to 59 with breast cancer.

The V and J genes are TRBV25-1 and TRBJ2-1; the match to TRBD2 covers 10 bases. The CDR3 is made up of 16 amino acids. Germline lookup yields CDR1 MGHDK and CDR2 SYGVNS. Trimming cost V 0 bases and J 9 bases; bases outside gene matches: 8. CDR3 in amino acids: CASSEYASGSRIEQFF. The DNA of the CDR3 is TGTGCCAGCAGTGAATACGCTAGCGGGAGTCGTATTGAGCAGTTCTTC.

V is TRBV7-2 and J is TRBJ2-5; no clear D gene. The V gene's germline CDR1 is SGHTA and CDR2 FQGNSA. The length of the CDR3 is 12 residues. V was clipped by 0 bases and J by 9 bases, with 8 bases between them. In DNA form, the CDR3 reads TGTGCCAGCAGCTTAGCTAGCTGGGCCCAGTACTTC. Translation gives CASSLASWAQYF.

This rearrangement joins TRBV7-8 to TRBJ1-1; D may be TRBD1 (5 bases). V lost 3 bases and J lost 7, with 15 bases in between. The CDR3 totals 14 residues. Germline V gene lookup returns CDR1 SGHVS and CDR2 FQNEAQ. The DNA for the CDR3 is TGTGCCAGCAGCTTGGTCCTCTGGGGGGGTGAAGCTTTCTTT. Translated, it gives CASSLVLWGGEAFF.

This chain links TRBV9 with TRBJ2-2; 7 positions match TRBD1. Germline V lookup: CDR1 SGDLS, CDR2 YYNGEE. V lost 3 bases and J lost 0; bases outside the gene matches: 5. This CDR3 is 16 amino acids long. CDR3 residues: CASSGRTGANTGELFF. CDR3 bases: TGTGCCAGCAGCGGACGGACAGGTGCGAACACCGGGGAGCTGTTTTTT. The full variable domain, completed using reference TRBV9 and TRBJ2-2, is DSGVTQTPKHLITATGQRVTLRCSPRSGDLSVYWYQQSLDQGLQFLIQYYNGEERAKGNILERFSAQQFPDLHSELNLSSLELGDSALYFCASSGRTGANTGELFFGEGSRLTVL.

The chain uses TRBV14 and TRBJ2-4, with D possibly being TRBD2 (6 bases). CDR3 length: 13 amino acids. Between the trimmed V and J ends, which lost 2 bases and 7 bases, there was a span of 9 bases. CDR1 SGHDN and CDR2 FVKESK come from the germline V gene. CDR3 region: CASSQTRGNIQYF. The CDR3 DNA sequence: TGTGCCAGCAGCCAAACCCGGGGGAACATTCAGTACTTC.

V usage is TRBV12-2 and J usage is TRBJ2-1; the table gives TRBD2 as D, unverified against the DNA. TRBV12-2 is given as a pseudogene. The CDR3 is 16 amino acids. CDR3 nucleotide sequence: TGTGCAAGTCGCTTTCTTGTGGGGGGACGGGCGCAAGAGCAGTTCTTC. Translation: CASRFLVGGRAQEQFF.

This chain uses TRBV19 with TRBJ2-7; tentatively, D is TRBD2 (5 bases). CDR3 length: 16 residues. V was shortened by 3 bases and J by 3 bases, with 18 bases between the two germline ends. In germline, CDR1 is LNHDA, CDR2 SQIVND (reference sequence). The CDR3 protein is CASSMGTILGVYEQYF. CDR3 DNA sequence: TGTGCCAGTAGTATGGGTACGATTCTCGGGGTCTACGAGCAGTACTTC.

This clone was observed a handful of times. The chain is built from TRBV4-1 and TRBJ2-2; TRBD1 matches at 11 bases. CDR1 MGHRA and CDR2 YSYEKL come from the germline V gene. The CDR3 is 15 amino acids. Unmatched junction bases numbered 4, after V lost 2 bases and J lost 8 bases. The CDR3: CASSQYGQGAGELFF. DNA of the CDR3: TGCGCCAGCAGCCAATACGGACAGGGGGCGGGGGAGCTGTTTTTT.

Only a few counts were recorded for this clone. The rearrangement joins TRBV7-9 to TRBJ1-4, with D possibly TRBD1 on 5 matching bases. This CDR3 has 12 amino acids. Germline V lookup: CDR1 SEHNR, CDR2 FQNEAQ (reference sequence). V lost 8 bases to trimming and J lost 7 bases, with 11 bases between them. The DNA of the CDR3 is TGTGCCAGCGGAGGGGTTGGTGAAAAACTGTTTTTT. Protein product: CASGGVGEKLFF.

The CDR3 bases are TGTGCCAGTAGTAGGGTAGGGGTGTCGGATACGCAGTATTTT. It yields the protein CASSRVGVSDTQYF. The chain carries TRBV19 and TRBJ2-3, with D possibly TRBD1 on 5 matching bases. Looked up from germline, CDR1 is LNHDA and CDR2 is SQIVND (reference sequence). The CDR3 is 14 residues long. V was clipped by 4 bases and J by 6 bases, with 14 bases between them.

This rearrangement joins TRBV7-2 to TRBJ1-2; a possible D gene is TRBD1 (5 bases). Trimming stripped 5 bases from V and 6 bases from J, with 16 bases between. This CDR3 has 14 residues. Germline assignment: CDR1 SGHTA and CDR2 FQGNSA. The DNA of the CDR3 is TGTGCCAGCAGCCCAAAGACAGCCCTGGATGGCTACACCTTC. It codes for CASSPKTALDGYTF. The full variable domain, its missing parts supplied by reference TRBV7-2 and TRBJ1-2, is GAGVSQSPSNKVTEKGKDVELRCDPISGHTALYWYRQSLGQGLEFLIYFQGNSAPDKSGLPSDRFSAERTGGSVSTLTIQRTQQEDSAVYLCASSPKTALDGYTFGSGTRLTVV.

This clone was recorded only once. The chain couples TRBV4-1 to TRBJ2-1; 8 bases are a match to TRBD2. V lost 4 bases to trimming and J lost 4 bases; unmatched junction nucleotides: 18. This CDR3 has 19 residues. Germline V lookup: CDR1 MGHRA, CDR2 YSYEKL. CDR3 amino acids: CASSRQDVRGTRPYNEQFF. The CDR3 DNA reads as TGCGCCAGCAGCCGCCAAGACGTGCGGGGGACTAGACCATACAATGAGCAGTTCTTC.

The V and J genes are TRBV19 and TRBJ1-1; D gene unclear. CDR3 length equals 12 residues. The ends were cut back, 6 bases at V and 1 base at J, with 6 bases in the middle. Germline-derived CDR1 and CDR2 are LNHDA and SQIVND (reference sequence). The CDR3 protein is CASRAGNTEAFF. CDR3 in DNA: TGTGCCAGTAGGGCGGGGAACACTGAAGCTTTCTTT.

The V and J genes are TRBV9 and TRBJ2-1; 14 bases map to TRBD2. Trimming took 3 bases from V and 8 from J; bases not matched to a gene: 10. Germline CDR1 reads SGDLS; CDR2 reads YYNGEE. The CDR3 spans 17 residues. The CDR3 reads CASSGQPGLAGVYEQFF. CDR3 coding DNA: TGTGCCAGCAGCGGCCAACCGGGACTAGCGGGAGTCTATGAGCAGTTCTTC.

This clone has a single count. The rearrangement joins TRBV18 to TRBJ2-3; 9 nucleotides line up with TRBD2. Germline V gene sequence: CDR1 KGHSH, CDR2 LQKENI. The CDR3 extends over 18 amino acids. Trimming at V came to 3 bases and at J to 0 bases, leaving 10 bases not matched to a gene. The chain's CDR3 is CASSPMGLAPTSTDTQYF. In DNA form, the CDR3 reads TGTGCCAGCTCACCGATGGGACTAGCACCAACTAGCACAGATACGCAGTATTTT.

The gene calls are TRBV13 and TRBJ2-3; D is undetermined. Germline V gene data show CDR1 as PRHDT and CDR2 as FYEKMQ (reference sequence). The CDR3 length is 12 residues. V lost 4 bases to trimming and J lost 0 bases, with 2 bases between them. DNA for the CDR3: TGTGCCAGCAGCTCTAGCACAGATACGCAGTATTTT. This gives the protein CASSSSTDTQYF.

A few counts support this clone. A read error may account for a junction end that differs from germline. The chain has TRBV15 and TRBJ1-4; the D gene is possibly TRBD1 (5 bases). Germline V gene lookup returns CDR1 LNHNV and CDR2 YYDKDF (reference sequence). The CDR3 extends over 12 amino acids. The CDR3 bases are TGTGCCACCAGCAGAGATCTAGGCAGGGAAGGTTTT. Its translation: CATSRDLGREGF.

The V gene is TRBV6-4, the J gene TRBJ1-3; tentatively, D is TRBD1 (5 bases). The CDR3 is 15 amino acids. Trimming removed 7 bases at V and 2 bases at J, with 15 bases between. Germline values: CDR1 MRHNA, CDR2 SNTAGT. The chain's CDR3 is CASKDPGIPGNTIYF. The CDR3 region has the DNA TGTGCCAGCAAGGACCCAGGGATTCCTGGAAACACCATATATTTT.

This clone showed up just a few times. This chain joins TRBV27 and TRBJ2-2; TRBD2 matches 11 bases. This CDR3 has 15 amino acids. Germline assignment: CDR1 MNHEY and CDR2 SMNVEV (reference sequence). V was pared by 4 bases and J by 9 bases, with 7 bases of the junction left unmatched. The CDR3 nucleotides are TGTGCCAGCAGTTCTCTTAGCGGGGGGGGTTGGGAGCTGTTTTTT. Its protein is CASSSLSGGGWELFF.

The chain joins TRBV11-3 to TRBJ2-5; 12 bases line up with TRBD2. The CDR3 runs to 17 residues. Germline CDR1 SGHNT, CDR2 YENEEA. V dropped 4 bases and J dropped 4; count of bases not matched to a gene: 10. The CDR3 loop reads CASSSRLAGGPGETQYF. The CDR3 nucleotides read TGTGCCAGCAGCTCCCGTCTAGCGGGAGGGCCGGGAGAGACCCAGTACTTC.

The count of this clone is one. The chain combines TRBV19 with TRBJ1-1; 7 nucleotides match TRBD1. Trimming at V came to 4 bases and at J to 6 bases, leaving 11 bases not matched to a gene. The germline V gene has CDR1 LNHDA and CDR2 SQIVND (reference sequence). The CDR3 has 15 residues. The CDR3, as DNA: TGTGCCAGTAGTACTTCTCAGGGGGTGTGGGCTGAAGCTTTCTTT. It codes for CASSTSQGVWAEAFF.

The V gene is TRBV9, the J gene TRBJ1-1, with TRBD1 as a possible D gene (6 bases). The CDR3 loop spans 14 amino acids. V lost 4 bases and J lost 3, with 13 bases in between. Germline CDR1 SGDLS, CDR2 YYNGEE. This CDR3 is CASSRRAGDTEAFF. For the CDR3, the DNA is TGTGCCAGCAGCCGAAGGGCAGGGGACACTGAAGCTTTCTTT.

This chain connects TRBV27 to TRBJ2-2, with TRBD2 matching 8 bases. The J segment lost 4 bases and the V segment lost 6 bases, leaving 4 bases of the junction unmatched. CDR3 length equals 14 residues. CDR1 is MNHEY, CDR2 SMNVEV, per germline (reference sequence). The DNA for the CDR3 is TGTGCCAGCAGGCCTAGCGGGTCCACCGGGGAGCTGTTTTTT. The encoded protein is CASRPSGSTGELFF.

Notes on this clone: The junction and the germline gene differ at one end; a read error may be behind it. V and J are TRBV7-7 and TRBJ2-3; D is possibly TRBD2 (7 bases). This CDR3 is 14 amino acids long. Per the germline V gene, CDR1 is SSHAT and CDR2 is FNYEAQ (reference sequence). CDR3: CASSPWGGPDTQYF. The CDR3 region has the DNA TGTGCTAGCAGCCCGTGGGGGGGGCCAGATACGCAGTATTTT. Looking up the rest from reference TRBV7-7 and TRBJ2-3 gives the full variable domain: GAGVSQSPRYKVTKRGQDVTLRCDPISSHATLYWYQQALGQGPEFLTYFNYEAQPDKSGLPSDRFSAERPEGSISTLTIQRTEQRDSAMYRCASSPWGGPDTQYFGPGTRLTVL.

Of note for this clone: One end of the junction varies from germline; a read error may be responsible. The chain links TRBV5-1 to TRBJ2-2; perhaps TRBD2 as D (5 bases). This CDR3 has 15 residues. Per the germline V gene, CDR1 is SGHRS and CDR2 is YFSETQ. CDR3 DNA sequence: TGCGCCAGCAGACGGCTAGCAGAGAACGCCGGGGAGCTGTTTTTT. The encoded protein is CASRRLAENAGELFF.